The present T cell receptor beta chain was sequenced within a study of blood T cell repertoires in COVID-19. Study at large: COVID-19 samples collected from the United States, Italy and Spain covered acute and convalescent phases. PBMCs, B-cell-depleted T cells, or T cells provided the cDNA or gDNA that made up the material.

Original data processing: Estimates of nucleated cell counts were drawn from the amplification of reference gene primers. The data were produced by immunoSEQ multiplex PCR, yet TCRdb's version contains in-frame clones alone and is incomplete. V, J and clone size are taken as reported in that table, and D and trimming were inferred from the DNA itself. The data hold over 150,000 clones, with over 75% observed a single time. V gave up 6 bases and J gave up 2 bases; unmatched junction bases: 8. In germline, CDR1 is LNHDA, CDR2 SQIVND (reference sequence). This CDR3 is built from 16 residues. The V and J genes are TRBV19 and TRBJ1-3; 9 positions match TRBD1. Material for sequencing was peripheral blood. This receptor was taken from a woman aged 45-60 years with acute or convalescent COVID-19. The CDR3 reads CASSPGQGQAGNTIYF. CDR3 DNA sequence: TGTGCCAGTAGCCCGGGACAGGGACAAGCTGGAAACACCATATATTTT.